This TCR beta chain emerged from a study of CD8 T cells in Susac syndrome. The length of the CDR3 is 15 residues. The ends lost 6 bases at V and 0 bases at J; junction bases unmatched: 10. Germline V gene data show CDR1 as DFQATT and CDR2 as SNEGSKA (reference sequence). cDNA came from around 0.54 to 1 ug RNA primed by random hexamers. Multiplex PCR with immunoSEQ amplified the TCR beta CDR3 across 54 Vbeta and 13 Jbeta. Each CDR3 protein gets one entry after TCRdb re-called the immunoSEQ multiplex PCR reads with MiXCR. The sample contains 120,000 or so distinct CDR3 sequences, 90% to 95% of which appear only once. The T cells that were sequenced for TCR beta were CD8+ and CD4+ cells from blood.

This sequence joins TRBV20-1 and TRBJ2-5, with 7 bases identical to TRBD2. The receptor was isolated from a human donor with Susac syndrome. The sequencing sample was made of CD8+ T cells from PBMCs. CDR3 loop: CSASSLAVYQETQYF. The CDR3 nucleotides are TGCAGTGCGAGCTCCCTAGCGGTGTACCAAGAGACCCAGTACTTC.